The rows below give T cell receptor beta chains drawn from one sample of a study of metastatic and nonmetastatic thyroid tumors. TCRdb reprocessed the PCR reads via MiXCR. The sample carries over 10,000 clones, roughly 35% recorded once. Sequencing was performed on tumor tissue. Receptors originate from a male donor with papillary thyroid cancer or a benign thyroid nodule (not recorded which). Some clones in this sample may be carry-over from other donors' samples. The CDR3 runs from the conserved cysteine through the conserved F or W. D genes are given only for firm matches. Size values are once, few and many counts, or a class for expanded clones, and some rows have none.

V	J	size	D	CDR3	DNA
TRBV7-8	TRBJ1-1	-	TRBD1	CASRVDRVGYEAFF	TGTGCCAGCAGAGTCGACAGGGTCGGTTACGAAGCTTTCTTT
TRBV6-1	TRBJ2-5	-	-	CASRDILKETQYF	TGTGCCAGCAGGGACATATTGAAAGAGACCCAGTACTTC
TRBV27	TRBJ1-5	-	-	CATSPGVSNQPQHF	TGTGCCACCTCTCCAGGTGTTAGCAATCAGCCCCAGCATTTT
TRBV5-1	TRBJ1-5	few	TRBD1	CASRLTLGQAHQPQHF	TGCGCCAGCAGATTGACCCTGGGACAGGCCCATCAGCCCCAGCATTTT
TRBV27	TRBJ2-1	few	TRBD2	CASRLAGGHEQFF	TGTGCCAGCAGACTAGCGGGAGGGCATGAGCAGTTCTTC
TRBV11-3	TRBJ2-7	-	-	CASSPYSDPWEQYF	TGTGCCAGCAGCCCCTATTCGGACCCCTGGGAGCAGTACTTC
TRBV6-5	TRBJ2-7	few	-	CAISYGPRSYEQCF	TGTGCCATCAGTTACGGGCCTCGCTCCTACGAGCAGTGCTTC
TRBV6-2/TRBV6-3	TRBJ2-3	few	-	CATTGTSSTDTQYF	TGTGCCACTACCGGGACTTCCAGCACAGATACGCAGTATTTT
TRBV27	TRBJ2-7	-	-	CASPELSSYEQYF	TGTGCCAGTCCAGAACTGAGCTCCTACGAGCAGTACTTC
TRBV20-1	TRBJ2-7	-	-	CSGKRAARYEKYF	TGCAGTGGCAAGAGGGCCGCAAGGTACGAGAAGTACTTC
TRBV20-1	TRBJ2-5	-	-	CSARAVVGGGPWETQYF	TGCAGTGCTAGAGCTGTCGTAGGGGGAGGGCCTTGGGAGACCCAGTACTTC
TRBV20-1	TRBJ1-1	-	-	CSARRTGPNTEAFF	TGCAGTGCTAGGAGAACAGGGCCAAACACTGAAGCTTTCTTT
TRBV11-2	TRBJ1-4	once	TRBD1	CASSLRDRAAKLFF	TGTGCCAGCAGCTTAAGGGACAGGGCGGCAAAACTGTTTTTT
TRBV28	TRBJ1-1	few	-	CASSRVNTEAFF	TGTGCCAGCAGCCGGGTCAACACTGAAGCTTTCTTT
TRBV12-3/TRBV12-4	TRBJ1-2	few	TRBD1	CASRPNPGTVRFSYGYTF	TGTGCCAGCAGACCAAACCCCGGGACAGTCAGATTCTCCTATGGCTACACCTTC
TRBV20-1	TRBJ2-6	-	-	CSARLQAISGANVLTF	TGCAGTGCTAGGCTACAGGCAATCTCTGGGGCCAACGTCCTGACTTTC
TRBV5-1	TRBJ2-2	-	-	CASSWSGVETGELFF	TGCGCCAGCAGCTGGTCAGGCGTTGAGACCGGGGAGCTGTTTTTT